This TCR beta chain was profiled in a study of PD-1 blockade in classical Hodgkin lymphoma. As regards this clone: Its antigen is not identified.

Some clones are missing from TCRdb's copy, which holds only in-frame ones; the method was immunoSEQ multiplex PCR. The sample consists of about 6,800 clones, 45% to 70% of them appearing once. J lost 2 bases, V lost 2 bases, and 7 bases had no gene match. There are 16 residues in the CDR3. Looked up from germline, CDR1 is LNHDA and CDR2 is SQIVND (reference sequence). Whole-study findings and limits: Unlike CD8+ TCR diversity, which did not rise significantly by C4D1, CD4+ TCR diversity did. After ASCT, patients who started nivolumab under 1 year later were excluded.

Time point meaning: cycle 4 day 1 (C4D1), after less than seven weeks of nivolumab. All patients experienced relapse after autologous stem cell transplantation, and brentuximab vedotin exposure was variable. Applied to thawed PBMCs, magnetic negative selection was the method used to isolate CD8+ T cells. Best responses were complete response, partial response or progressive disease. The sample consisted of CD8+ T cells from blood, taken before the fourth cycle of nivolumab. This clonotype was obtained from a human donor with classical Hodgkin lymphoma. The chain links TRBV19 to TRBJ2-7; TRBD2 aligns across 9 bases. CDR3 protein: CASSIWREGLTYEQYF. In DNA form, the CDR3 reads TGTGCCAGTAGTATATGGCGGGAGGGCCTTACCTACGAGCAGTACTTC.